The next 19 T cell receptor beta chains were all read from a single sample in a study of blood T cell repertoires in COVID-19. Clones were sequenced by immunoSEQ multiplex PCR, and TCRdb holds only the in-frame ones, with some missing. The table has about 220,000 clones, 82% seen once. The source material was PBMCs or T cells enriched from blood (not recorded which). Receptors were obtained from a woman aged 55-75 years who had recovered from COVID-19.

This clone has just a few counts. This CDR3 reads CASSLVTGSYEQYF. The CDR3 coding sequence is TGTGCCAGCAGCTTAGTTACAGGATCCTACGAGCAGTACTTC. V and J are TRBV11-2 and TRBJ2-7; possibly TRBD1 for D (5 bases). This CDR3 comprises 14 residues. Per the germline V gene, CDR1 is SGHAT and CDR2 is FQNNGV. The V gene lost 1 base and the J gene lost 1 base, with 8 bases spanning the gap.

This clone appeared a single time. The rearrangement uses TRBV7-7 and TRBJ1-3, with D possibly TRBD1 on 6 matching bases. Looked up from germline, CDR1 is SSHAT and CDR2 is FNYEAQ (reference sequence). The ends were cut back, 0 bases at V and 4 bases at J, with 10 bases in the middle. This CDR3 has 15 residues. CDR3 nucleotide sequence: TGTGCCAGCAGCTTAGCGTTCCAGGGGGGAAACACCATATATTTT. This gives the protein CASSLAFQGGNTIYF.

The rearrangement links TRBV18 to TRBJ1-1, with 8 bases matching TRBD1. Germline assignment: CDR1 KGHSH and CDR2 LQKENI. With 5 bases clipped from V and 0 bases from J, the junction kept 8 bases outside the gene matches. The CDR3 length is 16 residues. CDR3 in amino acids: CASSIADRGMNTEAFF. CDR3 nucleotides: TGTGCCAGCTCAATAGCAGACAGGGGAATGAACACTGAAGCTTTCTTT. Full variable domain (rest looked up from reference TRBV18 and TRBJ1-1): NAGVMQNPRHLVRRRGQEARLRCSPMKGHSHVYWYRQLPEEGLKFMVYLQKENIIDESGMPKERFSAEFPKEGPSILRIQQVVRGDSAAYFCASSIADRGMNTEAFFGQGTRLTVV.

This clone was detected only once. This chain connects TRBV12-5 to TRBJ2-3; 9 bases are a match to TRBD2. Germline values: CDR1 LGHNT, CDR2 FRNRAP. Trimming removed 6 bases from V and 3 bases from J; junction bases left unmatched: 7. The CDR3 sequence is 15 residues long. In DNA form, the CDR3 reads TGTGCTAGTGGCACCGGGGCGGGAGGGACAGATACGCAGTATTTT. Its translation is CASGTGAGGTDTQYF.

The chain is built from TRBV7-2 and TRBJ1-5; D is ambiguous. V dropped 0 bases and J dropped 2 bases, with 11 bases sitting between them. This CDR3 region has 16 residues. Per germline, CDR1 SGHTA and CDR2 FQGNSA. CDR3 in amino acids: CASSLAVSERNQPQHF. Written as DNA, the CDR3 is TGTGCCAGCAGCTTAGCCGTGTCAGAACGCAATCAGCCCCAGCATTTT.

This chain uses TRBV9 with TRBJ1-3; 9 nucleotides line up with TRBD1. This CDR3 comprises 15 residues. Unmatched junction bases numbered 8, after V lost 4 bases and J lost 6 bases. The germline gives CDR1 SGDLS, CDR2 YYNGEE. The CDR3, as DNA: TGTGCCAGCAGCTCTGACAGGGGGAGTTTAAACACCATATATTTT. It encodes CASSSDRGSLNTIYF.

The CDR3 bases are TGTGCCAGCAGCCTGACGACAGGGCCCCCGCAAGAGACCCAGTACTTC. Its protein product is CASSLTTGPPQETQYF. V is TRBV9 and J is TRBJ2-5; 7 bases match TRBD1. The CDR3 is 16 amino acids. J was trimmed by 2 bases and V by 4 bases; bases with no gene match: 11. The germline V gene has CDR1 SGDLS and CDR2 YYNGEE.

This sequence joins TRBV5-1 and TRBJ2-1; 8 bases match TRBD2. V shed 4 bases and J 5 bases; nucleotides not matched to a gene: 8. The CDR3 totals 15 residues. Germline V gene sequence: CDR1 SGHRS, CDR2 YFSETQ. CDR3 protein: CASSEGLGGNNEQFF. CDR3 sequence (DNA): TGCGCCAGCAGCGAGGGACTAGGGGGGAACAATGAGCAGTTCTTC.

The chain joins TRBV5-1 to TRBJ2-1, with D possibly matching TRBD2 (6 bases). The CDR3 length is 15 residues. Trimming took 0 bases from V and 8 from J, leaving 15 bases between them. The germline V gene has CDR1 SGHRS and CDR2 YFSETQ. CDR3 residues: CASSLVGGRTDEQFF. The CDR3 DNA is TGCGCCAGCAGCTTGGTCGGGGGTCGTACCGATGAGCAGTTCTTC.

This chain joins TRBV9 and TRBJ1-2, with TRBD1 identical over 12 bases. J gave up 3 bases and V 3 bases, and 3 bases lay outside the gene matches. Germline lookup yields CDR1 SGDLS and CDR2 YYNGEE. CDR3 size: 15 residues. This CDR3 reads CASSGGTGGYYGYTF. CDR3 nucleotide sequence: TGTGCCAGCAGCGGAGGGACAGGGGGCTACTATGGCTACACCTTC.

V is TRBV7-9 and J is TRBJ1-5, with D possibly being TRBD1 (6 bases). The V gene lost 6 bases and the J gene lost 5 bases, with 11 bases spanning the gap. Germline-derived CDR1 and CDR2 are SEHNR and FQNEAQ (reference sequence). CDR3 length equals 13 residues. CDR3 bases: TGTGCCAGCAGTTCACAGGGTCATCAGCCCCAGCATTTT. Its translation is CASSSQGHQPQHF.

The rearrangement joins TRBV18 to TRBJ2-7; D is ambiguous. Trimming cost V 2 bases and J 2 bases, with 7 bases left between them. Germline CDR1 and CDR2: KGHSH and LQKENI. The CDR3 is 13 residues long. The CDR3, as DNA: TGTGCCAGCTCACCAGAACAGACCTACGAGCAGTACTTC. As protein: CASSPEQTYEQYF.

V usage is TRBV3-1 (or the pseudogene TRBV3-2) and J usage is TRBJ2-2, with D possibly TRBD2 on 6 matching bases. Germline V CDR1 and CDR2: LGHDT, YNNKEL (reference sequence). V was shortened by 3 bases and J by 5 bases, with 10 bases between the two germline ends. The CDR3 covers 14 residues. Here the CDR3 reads CASSQGGSTGELFF. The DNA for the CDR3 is TGTGCCAGCAGCCAGGGGGGAAGTACCGGGGAGCTGTTTTTT.

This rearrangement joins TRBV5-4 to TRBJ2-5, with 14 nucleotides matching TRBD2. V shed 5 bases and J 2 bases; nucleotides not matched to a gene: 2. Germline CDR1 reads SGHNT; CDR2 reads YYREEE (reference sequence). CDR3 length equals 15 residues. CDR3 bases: TGTGCCAGCAGGACTAGCGGGGGGGGTCAAGAGACCCAGTACTTC. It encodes CASRTSGGGQETQYF. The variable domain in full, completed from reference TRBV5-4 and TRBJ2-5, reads ETGVTQSPTHLIKTRGQQVTLRCSSQSGHNTVSWYQQALGQGPQFIFQYYREEENGRGNFPPRFSGLQFPNYSSELNVNALELDDSALYLCASRTSGGGQETQYFGPGTRLLVL.

The CDR3 sequence is CASSYFGQPVSGELFF. CDR3 bases: TGCGCCAGCAGCTACTTTGGACAGCCTGTATCCGGGGAGCTGTTTTTT. The rearrangement joins TRBV5-1 to TRBJ2-2; maybe TRBD1 (6 bases). Deletions cut 3 bases from V and 6 bases from J, with 18 bases between. Germline CDR1 and CDR2: SGHRS and YFSETQ. The CDR3 runs 16 residues.

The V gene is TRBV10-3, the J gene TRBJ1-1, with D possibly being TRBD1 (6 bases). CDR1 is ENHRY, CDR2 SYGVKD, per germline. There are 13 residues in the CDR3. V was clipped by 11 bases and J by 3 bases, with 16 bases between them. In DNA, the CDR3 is TGTGCCGCCTCTTTACAGGGTGACACTGAAGCTTTCTTT. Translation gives CAASLQGDTEAFF.

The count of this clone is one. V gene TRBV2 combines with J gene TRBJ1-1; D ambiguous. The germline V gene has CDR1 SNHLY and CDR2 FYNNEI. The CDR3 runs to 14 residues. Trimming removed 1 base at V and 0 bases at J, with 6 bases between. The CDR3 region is CASSEVTMNTEAFF. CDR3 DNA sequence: TGTGCCAGCAGTGAAGTGACAATGAACACTGAAGCTTTCTTT.

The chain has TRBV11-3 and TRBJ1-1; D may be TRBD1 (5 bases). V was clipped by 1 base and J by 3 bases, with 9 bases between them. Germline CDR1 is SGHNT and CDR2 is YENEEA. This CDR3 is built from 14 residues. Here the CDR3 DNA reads TGTGCCAGCAGCTTAGGGGGCGACTACACTGAAGCTTTCTTT. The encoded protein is CASSLGGDYTEAFF.

CDR3 amino acids: CASSLGQGEAFF. Here the CDR3 DNA reads TGTGCCAGCAGTTTGGGGCAGGGCGAAGCTTTCTTT. V and J are TRBV12-3 or TRBV12-4 and TRBJ1-1, with a possible D match to TRBD1 (5 bases). Trimming cost V 3 bases and J 8 bases, with 10 bases left between them. CDR3 size: 12 residues.